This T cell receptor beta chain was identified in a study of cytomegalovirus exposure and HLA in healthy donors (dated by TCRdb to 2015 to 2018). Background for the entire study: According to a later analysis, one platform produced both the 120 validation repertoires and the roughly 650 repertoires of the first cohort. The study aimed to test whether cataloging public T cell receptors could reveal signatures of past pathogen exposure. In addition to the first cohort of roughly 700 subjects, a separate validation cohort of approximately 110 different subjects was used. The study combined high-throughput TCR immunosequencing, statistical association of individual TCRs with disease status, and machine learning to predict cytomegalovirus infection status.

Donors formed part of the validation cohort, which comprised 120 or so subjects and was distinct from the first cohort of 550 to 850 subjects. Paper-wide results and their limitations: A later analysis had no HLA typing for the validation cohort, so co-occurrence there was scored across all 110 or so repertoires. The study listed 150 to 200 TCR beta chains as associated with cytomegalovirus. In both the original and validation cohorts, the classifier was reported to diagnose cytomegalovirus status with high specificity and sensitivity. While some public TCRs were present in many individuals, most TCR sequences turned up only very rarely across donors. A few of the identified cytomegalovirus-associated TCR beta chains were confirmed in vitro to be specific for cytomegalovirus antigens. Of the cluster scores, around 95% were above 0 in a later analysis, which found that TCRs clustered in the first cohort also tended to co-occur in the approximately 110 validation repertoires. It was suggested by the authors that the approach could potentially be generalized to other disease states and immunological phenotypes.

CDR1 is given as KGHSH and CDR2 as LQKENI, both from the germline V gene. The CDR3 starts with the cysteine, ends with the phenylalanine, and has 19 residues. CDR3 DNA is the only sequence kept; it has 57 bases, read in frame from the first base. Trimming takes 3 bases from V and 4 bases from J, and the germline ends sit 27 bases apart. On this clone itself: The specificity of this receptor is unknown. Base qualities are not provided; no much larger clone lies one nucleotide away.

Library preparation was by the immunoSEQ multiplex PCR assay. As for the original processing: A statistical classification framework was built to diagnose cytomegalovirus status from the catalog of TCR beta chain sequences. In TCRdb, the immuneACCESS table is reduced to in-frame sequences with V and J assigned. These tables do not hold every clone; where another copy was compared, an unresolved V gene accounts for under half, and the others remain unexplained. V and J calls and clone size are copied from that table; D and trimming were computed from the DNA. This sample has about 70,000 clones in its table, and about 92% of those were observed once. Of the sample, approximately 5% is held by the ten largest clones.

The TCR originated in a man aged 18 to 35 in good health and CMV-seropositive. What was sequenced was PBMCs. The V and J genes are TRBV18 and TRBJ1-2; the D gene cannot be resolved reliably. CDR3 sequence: CASSPPARETNLFPYGYTF. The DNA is TGTGCCAGCTCACCGCCCGCCCGGGAGACTAATTTGTTCCCCTATGGCTACACCTTC. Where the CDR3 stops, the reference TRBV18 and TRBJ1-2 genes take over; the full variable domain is NAGVMQNPRHLVRRRGQEARLRCSPMKGHSHVYWYRQLPEEGLKFMVYLQKENIIDESGMPKERFSAEFPKEGPSILRIQQVVRGDSAAYFCASSPPARETNLFPYGYTFGSGTRLTVV.